These T cell receptor beta chains were read from a single sample in a study of blood T cell repertoires in COVID-19. TCRdb keeps only in-frame clones here, not all; method: immunoSEQ multiplex PCR. The table lists 350,000 or so clones, around 90% of them singletons. Sequenced material: peripheral blood. These receptor sequences come from a woman between 55 and 75 years old with COVID-19, enrolled during active disease. The CDR3 runs from the conserved cysteine through the conserved F or W. A D gene is named only where the DNA matches it firmly. Only part of the rows carry a size: once, few, many, or a class if the clone is expanded.

d_gene: NA
j_gene: TRBJ1-5
v_gene: TRBV4-1
abundance: NA
CDR3aa: CASSQAPGLNQPQHF
CDR3nt: TGCGCCAGCAGCCAAGCCCCGGGTCTCAATCAGCCCCAGCATTTT

d_gene: NA
j_gene: TRBJ1-6
v_gene: TRBV7-9
abundance: NA
CDR3aa: CASSDGGSNNSPLHF
CDR3nt: TGTGCCAGCAGCGACGGGGGATCTAATAATTCACCCCTCCACTTT

d_gene: TRBD2
j_gene: TRBJ2-2
v_gene: TRBV24-1
abundance: NA
CDR3aa: CATSEGRGRNTGELFF
CDR3nt: TGTGCCACCAGTGAAGGGAGGGGTCGCAACACCGGGGAGCTGTTTTTT

d_gene: TRBD1
j_gene: TRBJ1-5
v_gene: TRBV28
abundance: NA
CDR3aa: CASSFGTGNQPQHF
CDR3nt: TGTGCCAGCAGTTTTGGGACAGGAAATCAGCCCCAGCATTTT

d_gene: NA
j_gene: TRBJ1-6
v_gene: TRBV7-2
abundance: once
CDR3aa: CASSLTGSSYNSPLHF
CDR3nt: TGTGCCAGCAGCTTAACAGGATCCTCCTATAATTCACCCCTCCACTTT

d_gene: NA
j_gene: TRBJ1-2
v_gene: TRBV28
abundance: NA
CDR3aa: CASRLPGNYGYTF
CDR3nt: TGTGCCAGCAGGTTGCCAGGGAACTATGGCTACACCTTC

d_gene: TRBD1
j_gene: TRBJ1-1
v_gene: TRBV28
abundance: NA
CDR3aa: CASNSPGGEAFF
CDR3nt: TGTGCCAGCAACTCGCCAGGGGGCGAAGCTTTCTTT

d_gene: TRBD1
j_gene: TRBJ2-2
v_gene: TRBV5-1
abundance: once
CDR3aa: CASSLARTGATGELFF
CDR3nt: TGCGCCAGCAGCTTGGCCAGGACAGGGGCCACCGGGGAGCTGTTTTTT

d_gene: TRBD2
j_gene: TRBJ2-3
v_gene: TRBV7-3
abundance: NA
CDR3aa: CASSWTSGGNTDTQYF
CDR3nt: TGTGCCAGCAGCTGGACTAGCGGGGGCAACACAGATACGCAGTATTTT

d_gene: TRBD1
j_gene: TRBJ1-1
v_gene: TRBV18
abundance: NA
CDR3aa: CASSPTGQRTEAFF
CDR3nt: TGTGCCAGCTCACCGACGGGACAGCGTACTGAAGCTTTCTTT

d_gene: NA
j_gene: TRBJ2-7
v_gene: TRBV9
abundance: NA
CDR3aa: CASSSDASSYEQYF
CDR3nt: TGTGCCAGCAGCAGCGATGCCAGCTCCTACGAGCAGTACTTC

d_gene: TRBD1
j_gene: TRBJ1-1
v_gene: TRBV5-6
abundance: NA
CDR3aa: CASSRTTGGRTEAFF
CDR3nt: TGTGCCAGCAGCCGAACGACAGGGGGGAGGACTGAAGCTTTCTTT

d_gene: NA
j_gene: TRBJ2-5
v_gene: TRBV5-1
abundance: NA
CDR3aa: CASRQVLQETQYF
CDR3nt: TGCGCCAGCAGACAGGTCCTCCAAGAGACCCAGTACTTC

d_gene: NA
j_gene: TRBJ1-1
v_gene: TRBV6-5
abundance: NA
CDR3aa: CASSPSRVYTEAFF
CDR3nt: TGTGCCAGCAGCCCCTCCAGGGTTTACACTGAAGCTTTCTTT

d_gene: TRBD1
j_gene: TRBJ1-3
v_gene: TRBV6-5
abundance: NA
CDR3aa: CASSLDRGRGNTIYF
CDR3nt: TGTGCCAGCAGTCTGGACAGGGGGCGTGGAAACACCATATATTTT

d_gene: TRBD1
j_gene: TRBJ2-3
v_gene: TRBV15
abundance: NA
CDR3aa: CATSRDRTGGTDTQYF
CDR3nt: TGTGCCACCAGCAGAGATCGGACAGGGGGGACAGATACGCAGTATTTT

d_gene: TRBD2
j_gene: TRBJ2-6
v_gene: TRBV6-1
abundance: NA
CDR3aa: CASSEVRVAGASGANVLTF
CDR3nt: TGTGCCAGCAGTGAAGTCAGAGTAGCGGGGGCGTCTGGGGCCAACGTCCTGACTTTC

d_gene: TRBD1
j_gene: TRBJ1-1
v_gene: TRBV15
abundance: NA
CDR3aa: CATSRRQGAGTEAFF
CDR3nt: TGTGCCACCAGCAGACGACAGGGGGCTGGCACTGAAGCTTTCTTT

d_gene: NA
j_gene: TRBJ2-3
v_gene: TRBV5-6
abundance: NA
CDR3aa: CASRPNRNVRTDTQYF
CDR3nt: TGTGCCAGCAGGCCGAACAGGAACGTACGCACAGATACGCAGTATTTT

d_gene: TRBD1
j_gene: TRBJ2-5
v_gene: TRBV7-2
abundance: NA
CDR3aa: CASSWNRGRETQYF
CDR3nt: TGTGCCAGCAGCTGGAACAGGGGTCGGGAGACCCAGTACTTC

d_gene: NA
j_gene: TRBJ1-4
v_gene: TRBV7-3
abundance: NA
CDR3aa: CASSIRRESEKLFF
CDR3nt: TGTGCCAGCAGCATTCGCAGGGAATCTGAAAAACTGTTTTTT

d_gene: NA
j_gene: TRBJ1-6
v_gene: TRBV19
abundance: NA
CDR3aa: CASSMYSWSYNSPLHF
CDR3nt: TGTGCCAGTAGTATGTACAGTTGGTCCTATAATTCACCCCTCCACTTT

d_gene: NA
j_gene: TRBJ2-7
v_gene: TRBV19
abundance: NA
CDR3aa: CASSPRRQTSYEQYF
CDR3nt: TGTGCCAGTAGCCCACGGAGACAGACCTCCTACGAGCAGTACTTC

d_gene: NA
j_gene: TRBJ1-1
v_gene: TRBV5-1
abundance: NA
CDR3aa: CASSKTGNTEAFF
CDR3nt: TGCGCCAGCAGCAAGACAGGGAACACTGAAGCTTTCTTT

d_gene: TRBD2
j_gene: TRBJ2-5
v_gene: TRBV30
abundance: NA
CDR3aa: CAWRGRGWGGETQYF
CDR3nt: TGTGCCTGGCGCGGGAGAGGTTGGGGGGGAGAGACCCAGTACTTC

d_gene: TRBD1
j_gene: TRBJ1-4
v_gene: TRBV27
abundance: NA
CDR3aa: CASSPRQGREKLFF
CDR3nt: TGTGCCAGCAGTCCTCGACAGGGGAGGGAAAAACTGTTTTTT

d_gene: NA
j_gene: TRBJ2-1
v_gene: TRBV19
abundance: NA
CDR3aa: CASSIRRGDPYNEQFF
CDR3nt: TGTGCCAGTAGTATCCGCAGGGGGGATCCCTACAATGAGCAGTTCTTC

d_gene: NA
j_gene: TRBJ1-2
v_gene: TRBV5-1
abundance: NA
CDR3aa: CASSLGGSTGNYGYTF
CDR3nt: TGCGCCAGCAGCTTGGGCGGATCCACAGGGAACTATGGCTACACCTTC

d_gene: TRBD1
j_gene: TRBJ1-6
v_gene: TRBV19
abundance: NA
CDR3aa: CASSMGTGVNSPLHF
CDR3nt: TGTGCCAGTAGTATGGGGACAGGGGTAAATTCACCCCTCCACTTT

d_gene: NA
j_gene: TRBJ2-5
v_gene: TRBV5-1
abundance: NA
CDR3aa: CASTKVGAIIQETQYF
CDR3nt: TGCGCCAGCACCAAAGTGGGGGCTATCATCCAAGAGACCCAGTACTTC

d_gene: TRBD1
j_gene: TRBJ1-4
v_gene: TRBV19
abundance: NA
CDR3aa: CASSTTGWSEKLFF
CDR3nt: TGTGCCAGTAGTACGACAGGGTGGAGCGAAAAACTGTTTTTT

d_gene: NA
j_gene: TRBJ1-1
v_gene: TRBV11-3
abundance: NA
CDR3aa: CASSRALIEAFF
CDR3nt: TGTGCCAGCAGCCGAGCCCTAATCGAAGCTTTCTTT

d_gene: TRBD2
j_gene: TRBJ2-1
v_gene: TRBV6-6
abundance: NA
CDR3aa: CASSYSAGGLNNEQFF
CDR3nt: TGTGCCAGCAGTTACTCTGCGGGGGGCCTAAACAATGAGCAGTTCTTC

d_gene: TRBD1
j_gene: TRBJ2-7
v_gene: TRBV6-5
abundance: NA
CDR3aa: CASSWDSSYEQYF
CDR3nt: TGTGCCAGCAGTTGGGACAGCTCCTACGAGCAGTACTTC

d_gene: TRBD1
j_gene: TRBJ1-2
v_gene: TRBV18
abundance: NA
CDR3aa: CASSLDRDYGYTF
CDR3nt: TGTGCCAGCTCTCTCGACAGGGATTACGGCTACACCTTC

d_gene: NA
j_gene: TRBJ1-4
v_gene: TRBV19
abundance: NA
CDR3aa: CASTYRRGNEKLFF
CDR3nt: TGTGCCAGTACTTATAGGCGGGGTAATGAAAAACTGTTTTTT

d_gene: TRBD1
j_gene: TRBJ1-5
v_gene: TRBV4-1
abundance: NA
CDR3aa: CASSQDAWGQGAKQPQHF
CDR3nt: TGCGCCAGCAGCCAAGATGCTTGGGGGCAGGGGGCAAAGCAGCCCCAGCATTTT

d_gene: NA
j_gene: TRBJ2-7
v_gene: TRBV14
abundance: NA
CDR3aa: CASSPGYEQYF
CDR3nt: TGTGCCAGCAGCCCGGGGTACGAGCAGTACTTC

d_gene: TRBD1
j_gene: TRBJ2-5
v_gene: TRBV7-2
abundance: NA
CDR3aa: CASSPQQGQGETQYF
CDR3nt: TGTGCCAGCAGCCCACAGCAGGGACAGGGGGAGACCCAGTACTTC

d_gene: TRBD1
j_gene: TRBJ1-6
v_gene: TRBV3-1/TRBV3-2
abundance: few
CDR3aa: CASSQVIGTASPLHF
CDR3nt: TGTGCCAGCAGCCAAGTCATCGGGACAGCTTCACCCCTCCACTTT

d_gene: NA
j_gene: TRBJ1-3
v_gene: TRBV18
abundance: few
CDR3aa: CASSRTPSSGNTIYF
CDR3nt: TGTGCCAGCTCACGGACACCTAGCTCTGGAAACACCATATATTTT

d_gene: TRBD1
j_gene: TRBJ1-1
v_gene: TRBV29-1
abundance: NA
CDR3aa: CSADGAGQGKSEAFF
CDR3nt: TGCAGCGCCGACGGGGCGGGACAGGGGAAGAGTGAAGCTTTCTTT

d_gene: NA
j_gene: TRBJ1-2
v_gene: TRBV30
abundance: NA
CDR3aa: CAQGSLKSGYTF
CDR3nt: TGTGCCCAGGGCAGCTTAAAGTCTGGCTACACCTTC

d_gene: NA
j_gene: TRBJ2-5
v_gene: TRBV14
abundance: NA
CDR3aa: CASSQVSAAGTQYF
CDR3nt: TGTGCCAGCAGCCAAGTCTCGGCGGCGGGGACCCAGTACTTC

d_gene: NA
j_gene: TRBJ1-4
v_gene: TRBV28
abundance: NA
CDR3aa: CASSSPGGETNEKLFF
CDR3nt: TGTGCCAGCAGTTCACCGGGAGGGGAAACTAATGAAAAACTGTTTTTT

d_gene: NA
j_gene: TRBJ1-1
v_gene: TRBV7-9
abundance: NA
CDR3aa: CASSLASGHPGTEAFF
CDR3nt: TGTGCCAGCAGCTTAGCGTCGGGACATCCGGGCACTGAAGCTTTCTTT

d_gene: TRBD1
j_gene: TRBJ1-2
v_gene: TRBV6-5
abundance: once
CDR3aa: CASSSPGTGSGYTF
CDR3nt: TGTGCCAGCAGCAGTCCCGGGACAGGGAGCGGCTACACCTTC

d_gene: NA
j_gene: TRBJ1-2
v_gene: TRBV3-1/TRBV3-2
abundance: NA
CDR3aa: CASSQVNYGYTF
CDR3nt: TGTGCCAGCAGCCAAGTCAATTATGGCTACACCTTC